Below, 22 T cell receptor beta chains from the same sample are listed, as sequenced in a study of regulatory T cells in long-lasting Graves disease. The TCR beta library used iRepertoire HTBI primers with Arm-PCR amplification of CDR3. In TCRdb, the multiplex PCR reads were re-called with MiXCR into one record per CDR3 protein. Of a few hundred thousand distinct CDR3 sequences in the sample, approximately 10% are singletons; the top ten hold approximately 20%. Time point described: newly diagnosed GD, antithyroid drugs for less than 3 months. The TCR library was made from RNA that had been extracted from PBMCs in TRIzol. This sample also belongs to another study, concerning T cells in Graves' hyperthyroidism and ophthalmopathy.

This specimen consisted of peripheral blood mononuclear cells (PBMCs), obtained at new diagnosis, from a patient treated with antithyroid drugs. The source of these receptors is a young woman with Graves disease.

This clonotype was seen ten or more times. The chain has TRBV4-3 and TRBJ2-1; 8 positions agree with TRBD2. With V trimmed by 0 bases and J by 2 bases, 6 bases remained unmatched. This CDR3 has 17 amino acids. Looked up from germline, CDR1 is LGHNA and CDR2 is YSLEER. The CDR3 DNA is TGCGCCAGCAGCCAAGATTCAGCGGGGGAACCCTACAATGAGCAGTTCTTC. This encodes CASSQDSAGEPYNEQFF.

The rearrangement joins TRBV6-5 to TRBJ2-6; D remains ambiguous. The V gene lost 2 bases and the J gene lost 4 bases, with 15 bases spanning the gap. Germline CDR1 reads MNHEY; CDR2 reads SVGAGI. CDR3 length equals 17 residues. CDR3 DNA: TGTGCCAGCAGTTACCCCCAGGCCGGGCGCGGGGCCAACGTCCTGACTTTC. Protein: CASSYPQAGRGANVLTF.

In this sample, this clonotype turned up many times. The CDR3 loop reads CSASPQGGEQYV. CDR3 in DNA: TGCAGTGCTAGTCCACAGGGAGGGGAGCAGTACGTC. V gene TRBV20-1 combines with J gene TRBJ2-7; tentatively, D is TRBD2 (7 bases). This CDR3 contains 12 residues. Trimming left V 3 bases short and J 7 bases short, with 13 bases between. Germline CDR1 is DFQATT and CDR2 is SNEGSKA (reference sequence).

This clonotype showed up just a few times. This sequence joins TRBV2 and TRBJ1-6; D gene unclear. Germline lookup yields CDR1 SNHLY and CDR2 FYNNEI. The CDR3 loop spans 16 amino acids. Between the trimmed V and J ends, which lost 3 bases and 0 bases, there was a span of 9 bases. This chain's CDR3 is CASSDTPSSYNSPLHF. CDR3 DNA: TGTGCCAGCAGTGACACCCCGAGCTCCTATAATTCACCCCTCCACTTT.

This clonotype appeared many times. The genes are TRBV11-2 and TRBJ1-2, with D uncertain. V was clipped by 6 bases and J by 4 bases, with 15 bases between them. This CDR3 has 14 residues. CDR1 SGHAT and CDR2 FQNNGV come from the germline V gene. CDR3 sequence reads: CASRAVREGYGYTF. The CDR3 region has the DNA TGTGCCAGCAGGGCCGTTAGGGAAGGCTATGGCTACACCTTC.

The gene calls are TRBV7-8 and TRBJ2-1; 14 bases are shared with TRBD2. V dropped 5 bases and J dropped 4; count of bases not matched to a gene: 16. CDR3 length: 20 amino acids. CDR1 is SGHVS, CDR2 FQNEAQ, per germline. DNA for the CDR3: TGTGCCAGCAGCCCCCTCGGTGGGACTAGCGGGGGAGACGATTACAATGAGCAGTTCTTC. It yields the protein CASSPLGGTSGGDDYNEQFF.

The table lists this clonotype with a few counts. The CDR3 reads CASSHQGSVNEQYF. The CDR3 DNA is TGTGCCAGCAGCCATCAGGGTTCGGTTAACGAGCAGTACTTC. The gene calls are TRBV14 and TRBJ2-7, with D perhaps TRBD1 (5 bases). In germline, CDR1 is SGHDN, CDR2 FVKESK. V was clipped by 3 bases and J by 5 bases, with 14 bases between them. The CDR3 spans 14 residues. Full variable domain (remainder filled in from reference TRBV14 and TRBJ2-7): EAGVTQFPSHSVIEKGQTVTLRCDPISGHDNLYWYRRVMGKEIKFLLHFVKESKQDESGMPNNRFLAERTGGTYSTLKVQPAELEDSGVYFCASSHQGSVNEQYFGPGTRLTVT.

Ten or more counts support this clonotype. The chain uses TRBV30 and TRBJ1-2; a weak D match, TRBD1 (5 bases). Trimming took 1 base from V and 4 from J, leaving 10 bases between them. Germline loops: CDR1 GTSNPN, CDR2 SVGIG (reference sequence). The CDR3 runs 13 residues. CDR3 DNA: TGTGCCTGGAGTGAGACAGACGCCTATGGCTACACCTTC. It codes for CAWSETDAYGYTF. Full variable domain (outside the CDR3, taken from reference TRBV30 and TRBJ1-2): SQTIHQWPATLVQPVGSPLSLECTVEGTSNPNLYWYRQAAGRGLQLLFYSVGIGQISSEVPQNLSASRPQDRQFILSSKKLLLSDSGFYLCAWSETDAYGYTFGSGTRLTVV.

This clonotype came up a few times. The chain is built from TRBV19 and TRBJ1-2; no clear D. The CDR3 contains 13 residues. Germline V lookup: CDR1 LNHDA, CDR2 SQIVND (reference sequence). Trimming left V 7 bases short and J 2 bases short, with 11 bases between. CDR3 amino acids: CASKEGLNYGYTF. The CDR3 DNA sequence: TGTGCCAGTAAGGAAGGACTCAACTATGGCTACACCTTC.

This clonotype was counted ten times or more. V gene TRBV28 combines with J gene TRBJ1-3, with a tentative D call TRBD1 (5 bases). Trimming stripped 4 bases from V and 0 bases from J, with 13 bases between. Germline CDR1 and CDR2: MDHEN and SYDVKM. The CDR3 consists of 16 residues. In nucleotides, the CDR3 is TGTGCCAGCAGTTCTTTGGGGACCAGCTCTGGAAACACCATATATTTT. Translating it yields CASSSLGTSSGNTIYF.

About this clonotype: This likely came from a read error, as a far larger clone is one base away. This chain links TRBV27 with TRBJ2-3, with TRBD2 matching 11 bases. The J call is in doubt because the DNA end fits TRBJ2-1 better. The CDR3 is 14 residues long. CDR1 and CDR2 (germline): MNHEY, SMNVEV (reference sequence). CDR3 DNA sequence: TGTGCCAGCACCGGGACTAGCGGCTGCAATGAGCAGTTCTTC. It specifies CASTGTSGCNEQFF.

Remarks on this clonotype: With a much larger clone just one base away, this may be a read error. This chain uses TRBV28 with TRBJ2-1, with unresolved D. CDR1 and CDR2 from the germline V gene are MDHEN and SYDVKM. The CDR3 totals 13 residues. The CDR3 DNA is TGTGCCAGCAGTTTTGGATACTACGATGAGCAGTTCTTC. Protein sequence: CASSFGYYDEQFF.

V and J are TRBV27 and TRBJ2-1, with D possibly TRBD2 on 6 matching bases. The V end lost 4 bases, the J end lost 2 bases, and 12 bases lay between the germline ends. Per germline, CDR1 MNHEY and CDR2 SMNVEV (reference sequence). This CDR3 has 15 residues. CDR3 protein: CASSSPPGAYNEQFF. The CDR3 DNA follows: TGTGCCAGCAGTTCCCCTCCGGGGGCCTACAATGAGCAGTTCTTC.

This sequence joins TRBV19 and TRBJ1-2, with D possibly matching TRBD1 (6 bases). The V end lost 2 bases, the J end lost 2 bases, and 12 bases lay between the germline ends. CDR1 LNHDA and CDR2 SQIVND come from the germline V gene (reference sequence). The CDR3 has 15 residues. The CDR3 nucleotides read TGTGCCAGTAGTATAAAGTACAGGGAGAACTATGGCTACACCTTC. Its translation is CASSIKYRENYGYTF.

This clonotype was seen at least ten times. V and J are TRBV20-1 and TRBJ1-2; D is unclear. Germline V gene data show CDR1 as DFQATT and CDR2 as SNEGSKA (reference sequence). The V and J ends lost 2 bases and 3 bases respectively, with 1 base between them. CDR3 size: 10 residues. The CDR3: CSARYYGYTF. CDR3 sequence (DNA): TGCAGTGCTAGATACTATGGCTACACCTTC.

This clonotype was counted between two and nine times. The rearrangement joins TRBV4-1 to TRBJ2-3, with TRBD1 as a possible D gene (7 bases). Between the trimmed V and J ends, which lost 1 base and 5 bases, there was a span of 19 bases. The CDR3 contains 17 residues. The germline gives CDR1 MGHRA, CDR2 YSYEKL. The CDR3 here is CASSQVRRGLQGDTQYF. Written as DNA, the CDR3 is TGCGCCAGCAGCCAAGTGAGGAGGGGGCTGCAAGGAGATACGCAGTATTTT.

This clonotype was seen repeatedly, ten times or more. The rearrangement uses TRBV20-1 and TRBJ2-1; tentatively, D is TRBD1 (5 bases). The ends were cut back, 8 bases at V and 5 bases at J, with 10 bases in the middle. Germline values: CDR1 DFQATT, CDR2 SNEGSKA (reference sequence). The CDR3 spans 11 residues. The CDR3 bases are TGCAGTTTAGAACAGGACAATGAGCAGTTCTTC. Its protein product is CSLEQDNEQFF.

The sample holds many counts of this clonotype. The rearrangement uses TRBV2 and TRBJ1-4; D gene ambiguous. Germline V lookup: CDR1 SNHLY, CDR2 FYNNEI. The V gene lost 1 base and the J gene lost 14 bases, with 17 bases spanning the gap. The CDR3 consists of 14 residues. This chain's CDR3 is CASSEGTAMTGLFF. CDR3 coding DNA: TGTGCCAGCAGTGAAGGGACGGCCATGACTGGGCTGTTTTTT.

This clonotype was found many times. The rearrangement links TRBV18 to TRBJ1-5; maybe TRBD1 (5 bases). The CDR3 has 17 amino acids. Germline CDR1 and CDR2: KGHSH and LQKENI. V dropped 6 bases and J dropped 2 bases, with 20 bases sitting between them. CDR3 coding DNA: TGTGCCAGCTCGCGATCTTCCGGGACGGGGGGCAATCAGCCCCAGCATTTT. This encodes CASSRSSGTGGNQPQHF.

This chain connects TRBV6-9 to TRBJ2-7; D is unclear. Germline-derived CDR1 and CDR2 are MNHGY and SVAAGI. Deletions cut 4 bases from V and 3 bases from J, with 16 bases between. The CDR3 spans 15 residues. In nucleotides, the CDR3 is TGTGCCAGCAGTTCGATCCTAGAGGACCTCTACGAGCAGTACGTC. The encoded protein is CASSSILEDLYEQYV.

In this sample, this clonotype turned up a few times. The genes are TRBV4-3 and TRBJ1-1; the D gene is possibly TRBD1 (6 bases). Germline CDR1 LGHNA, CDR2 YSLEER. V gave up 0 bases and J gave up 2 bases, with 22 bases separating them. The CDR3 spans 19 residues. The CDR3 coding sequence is TGCGCCAGCAGCCAAGATCTTTGGGTACAGGGAAATAGAAACACTGAAGCTTTCTTT. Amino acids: CASSQDLWVQGNRNTEAFF.

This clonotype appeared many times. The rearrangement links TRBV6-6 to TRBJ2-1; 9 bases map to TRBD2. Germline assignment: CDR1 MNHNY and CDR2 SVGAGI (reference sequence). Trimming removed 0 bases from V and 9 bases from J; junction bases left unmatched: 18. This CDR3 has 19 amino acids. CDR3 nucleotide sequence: TGTGCCAGCAGTTACTCGCGGTTAGGTTCGGGACTAGCAAATGGTGAGCAGTTCTTC. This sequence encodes CASSYSRLGSGLANGEQFF.